The 21 T cell receptor beta chains below all came from one sample that was sequenced in a study of blood T cell repertoires in COVID-19. Assay: immunoSEQ multiplex PCR; the TCRdb copy retains only in-frame clones and omits some. The table has around 700,000 clones, 85% to 90% seen once. The sequenced sample was peripheral blood. The receptors stem from a woman under 30 with acute or convalescent COVID-19.

The chain recombines TRBV6-4 with TRBJ2-1, with 11 bases lining up with TRBD2. J gave up 8 bases and V 0 bases, and 6 bases lay outside the gene matches. CDR3 length: 16 amino acids. Per the germline V gene, CDR1 is MRHNA and CDR2 is SNTAGT. CDR3 DNA sequence: TGTGCCAGCAGTGACTCGACTAGCGGGGAGGGTCATGAGCAGTTCTTC. It specifies CASSDSTSGEGHEQFF.

About this clone itself: The sample carries other DNA sequences with the same CDR3. The genes are TRBV18 and TRBJ2-2, with D possibly matching TRBD1 (6 bases). V shed 3 bases and J shed 4 bases, with 9 bases lying between them. CDR3 length equals 14 residues. Per the germline V gene, CDR1 is KGHSH and CDR2 is LQKENI. CDR3 DNA: TGTGCCAGCTCACCCCAGGGGACCACCGGGGAGCTGTTTTTT. Its translation: CASSPQGTTGELFF.

The V gene is TRBV5-1, the J gene TRBJ2-7, with D unclear. The germline V and J ends were trimmed by 0 bases and 3 bases, with 7 bases remaining between them. The CDR3 length is 13 residues. CDR1 and CDR2 (germline): SGHRS, YFSETQ. The CDR3 coding sequence is TGCGCCAGCAGCTTGGTTAGCAGCTACGAGCAGTACTTC. Its protein is CASSLVSSYEQYF.

The chain has TRBV5-6 and TRBJ1-2; D may be TRBD1 (6 bases). This CDR3 region has 15 residues. V dropped 0 bases and J dropped 4 bases, with 13 bases sitting between them. Germline lookup yields CDR1 SGHDT and CDR2 YYEEEE. The CDR3 loop is CASSLAGVMGYGYTF. The DNA for the CDR3 is TGTGCCAGCAGCTTGGCAGGGGTGATGGGCTATGGCTACACCTTC.

Concerning this clone: This same CDR3 is encoded by further DNA sequences in the sample. The V and J genes are TRBV5-1 and TRBJ1-1; TRBD1 is a possible D gene (5 bases). CDR1 and CDR2 (germline): SGHRS, YFSETQ. Trimming stripped 1 base from V and 3 bases from J, with 7 bases between. CDR3 length equals 13 residues. In nucleotides, the CDR3 is TGCGCCAGCAGCTTGCAAGGGGACACTGAAGCTTTCTTT. This gives the protein CASSLQGDTEAFF.

The chain couples TRBV6-4 to TRBJ1-1; D remains unclear. Deletions cut 6 bases from V and 0 bases from J, with 11 bases between. Germline CDR1 reads MRHNA; CDR2 reads SNTAGT. CDR3 length equals 14 residues. This CDR3 reads CASSERGLNTEAFF. The CDR3 region has the DNA TGTGCCAGCAGCGAACGGGGTTTGAACACTGAAGCTTTCTTT.

The chain links TRBV6-4 to TRBJ2-3; no definite D call. V lost 3 bases, J lost 3 bases, and 10 bases lay in between. There are 14 residues in the CDR3. The germline gives CDR1 MRHNA, CDR2 SNTAGT. CDR3 loop: CASSEVPDTDTQYF. CDR3 DNA sequence: TGTGCCAGCAGTGAGGTCCCAGATACAGATACGCAGTATTTT.

This sequence joins TRBV20-1 and TRBJ1-6; no clear D gene. Between the trimmed V and J ends, which lost 3 bases and 3 bases, there was a span of 12 bases. Per germline, CDR1 DFQATT and CDR2 SNEGSKA (reference sequence). This CDR3 has 15 residues. CDR3 residues: CSASLPSSYNSPLHF. CDR3 DNA: TGCAGTGCTAGTCTACCTTCGAGCTATAATTCACCCCTCCACTTT.

The sample holds a few counts of this clone. The V and J genes are TRBV5-1 and TRBJ2-7; no clear D gene. V gave up 1 base and J gave up 4 bases, with 12 bases separating them. Germline values: CDR1 SGHRS, CDR2 YFSETQ. The CDR3 has 14 residues. The DNA of the CDR3 is TGCGCCAGCAGCTTGCGGTCCACTTCGTACGAGCAGTACTTC. This codes for CASSLRSTSYEQYF.

This clone has just a few counts. The chain has TRBV2 and TRBJ1-5; 8 nucleotides line up with TRBD1. Germline values: CDR1 SNHLY, CDR2 FYNNEI. The junction had 9 bases not matched to a gene; V was cut back by 7 bases and J by 7 bases. This CDR3 contains 14 residues. CDR3 sequence: CASNVQGARQPQHF. CDR3 coding DNA: TGTGCCAGCAACGTGCAGGGGGCTAGACAGCCCCAGCATTTT.

This chain joins TRBV7-2 and TRBJ2-4; unclear D gene. The germline CDR1 and CDR2 sequences are SGHTA and FQGNSA. The CDR3 totals 14 residues. Trimming removed 5 bases from V and 15 bases from J, with 23 bases in between. The CDR3 DNA is TGTGCCAGCAGCATCCAGGCAGGTCTCCTTAGGCCGTACTTC. The encoded protein is CASSIQAGLLRPYF.

The chain carries TRBV30 and TRBJ1-2; weak D call: TRBD1 (6 bases). The length of the CDR3 is 15 residues. Germline CDR1 is GTSNPN and CDR2 is SVGIG (reference sequence). V dropped 4 bases and J dropped 7 bases, with 22 bases sitting between them. The CDR3 region is CAWNVGAGVTGGYTF. CDR3 nucleotide sequence: TGTGCCTGGAATGTCGGGGCAGGGGTAACGGGTGGCTACACCTTC.

The rearrangement joins TRBV7-6 to TRBJ1-5; 7 nucleotides match TRBD1. Germline V CDR1 and CDR2: SGHVS, FNYEAQ. The length of the CDR3 is 15 residues. The ends lost 1 base at V and 6 bases at J; junction bases unmatched: 6. In DNA, the CDR3 is TGTGCCAGCAGCTTAGGTAGGGGGCCGGGTCAGCCCCAGCATTTT. This encodes CASSLGRGPGQPQHF.

The rearrangement joins TRBV4-3 to TRBJ2-3, with TRBD2 identical over 9 bases. Per germline, CDR1 LGHNA and CDR2 YSLEER. The CDR3 has 15 amino acids. The V segment lost 2 bases and the J segment 2 bases; nucleotides outside the gene matches: 2. The CDR3 nucleotides read TGCGCCAGCAGCCAATGGACTAGCGACACAGATACGCAGTATTTT. As protein: CASSQWTSDTDTQYF.

The rearrangement uses TRBV4-3 and TRBJ1-2; 8 bases are a match to TRBD1. Germline V gene lookup returns CDR1 LGHNA and CDR2 YSLEER. The CDR3 has 15 residues. After removal of 5 bases from V and 1 base from J, the junction contained 6 bases not matched to a gene. Written as DNA, the CDR3 is TGCGCCAGCAGCGAGGGACAGGCCTATAACTATGGCTACACCTTC. It encodes CASSEGQAYNYGYTF.

The rearrangement links TRBV30 to TRBJ1-1; D remains ambiguous. Germline V lookup: CDR1 GTSNPN, CDR2 SVGIG (reference sequence). The CDR3 runs to 14 residues. Trimming took off 7 bases at V and 0 bases at J, with 15 bases between the two ends. CDR3 sequence reads: CAYRLETMNTEAFF. In DNA form, the CDR3 reads TGTGCCTACCGTTTGGAGACTATGAACACTGAAGCTTTCTTT.

CDR3: CASSLGGVGSTEAFF. Written as DNA, the CDR3 is TGCGCCAGCAGCTTGGGGGGCGTGGGCAGCACTGAAGCTTTCTTT. The V call is TRBV5-1, the J call TRBJ1-1, with a weak D call TRBD1 (5 bases). Looked up from germline, CDR1 is SGHRS and CDR2 is YFSETQ. V dropped 0 bases and J dropped 4 bases, with 13 bases sitting between them. The CDR3 covers 15 residues.

The V gene is TRBV19, the J gene TRBJ2-3, with 7 bases identical to TRBD1. The V segment lost 8 bases and the J segment 1 base; nucleotides outside the gene matches: 3. CDR1 LNHDA and CDR2 SQIVND come from the germline V gene (reference sequence). There are 13 residues in the CDR3. The CDR3 nucleotides are TGTGCCAGTGCGGACAGGCGCACAGATACGCAGTATTTT. This encodes CASADRRTDTQYF.

The V call is TRBV3-1 (or the pseudogene TRBV3-2), the J call TRBJ1-4; TRBD1 agrees at 7 bases. The trim removed 4 bases at V and 4 bases at J, leaving 6 bases unmatched. Per germline, CDR1 LGHDT and CDR2 YNNKEL (reference sequence). The CDR3 length is 15 residues. The CDR3 reads CASSLRTGVNEKLFF. CDR3 sequence (DNA): TGTGCCAGCAGCCTTCGGACAGGAGTTAATGAAAAACTGTTTTTT.

The chain recombines TRBV27 with TRBJ1-1, with D maybe TRBD1 (6 bases). From germline, CDR1 is MNHEY and CDR2 SMNVEV (reference sequence). The CDR3 totals 16 residues. V gave up 2 bases and J gave up 4 bases, with 17 bases separating them. For the CDR3, the DNA is TGTGCCAGCAGTTTAAGGGTCGCCCAAGGGGGCACTGAAGCTTTCTTT. Encoded protein: CASSLRVAQGGTEAFF.

The V and J genes are TRBV2 and TRBJ1-1; D ambiguous. Germline CDR1 is SNHLY and CDR2 is FYNNEI. The CDR3 totals 12 residues. The germline V and J ends were trimmed by 3 bases and 4 bases, with 6 bases remaining between them. This CDR3 reads CASSDGLTEAFF. In nucleotides, the CDR3 is TGTGCCAGCAGTGACGGACTCACTGAAGCTTTCTTT.